This record looks at one TCR beta chain sequence and its context. This specimen belongs to a study of shared clonotypes between healthy human individuals. Using immunoSEQ multiplex PCR, the repertoire was profiled, and TCRdb retains in-frame clones only, with some absent. The sample gives 2.3 million or so clones, 85% to 95% of which show up once; roughly 0.36% is in the top ten. V gave up 5 bases and J gave up 4 bases; unmatched junction bases: 3. Germline CDR1 and CDR2: WSHSY and SAAADI. The CDR3 totals 14 residues. The genes are TRBV10-2 and TRBJ2-3, with 10 bases fitting TRBD1. The sample taken for sequencing was naive CD4+ T cells from PBMCs. The subset was: CD45RA+ positively selected. The clonotype originates from a man aged 18 to 29 in good health. Some clones in this sample may be carry-over from other donors' samples. The CDR3 nucleotides read TGCGCCAGCAGTCTGACAGGGGGCCCAGATACGCAGTATTTT. The encoded protein is CASSLTGGPDTQYF.